The clone carrying this T cell receptor beta chain was counted a few times. Per the germline V gene, CDR1 is KGHSH and CDR2 is LQKENI. The CDR3 length is 18 residues. V lost 1 base and J lost 3; bases outside the gene matches: 10. Some clones are missing from TCRdb's copy, which holds only in-frame ones; the method was immunoSEQ multiplex PCR. The sample yields approximately 200,000 clones, 72% seen once. These data originate in a study of cytotoxic CD8 clonotypes in ibrutinib-treated CLL. The TCR sequence derives from a human donor with chronic lymphocytic leukemia. The material was PBMCs, obtained after 24 months of ibrutinib treatment. The chain is built from TRBV18 and TRBJ2-1; 9 nucleotides align to TRBD1. The DNA for the CDR3 is TGTGCCAGCTCACCACTTCTTGGGACAGGGAAGATCTACAATGAGCAGTTCTTC. Its translation is CASSPLLGTGKIYNEQFF.